This entry lists 11 T cell receptor beta chains sequenced from one sample in a study of OX40 agonist ivuxolimab in advanced cancers. The table came from immunoSEQ multiplex PCR; TCRdb's copy has only in-frame clones and leaves some out. This sample has tens of thousands of clones, with roughly 80% found just once. This specimen was CD4+ or CD8+ T cells sorted from blood, taken in a trial of the OX40 agonist ivuxolimab. The source is an adult with an advanced solid tumor such as melanoma, head and neck, liver or kidney cancer.

CDR3 region: CASSEATGYGNTIYF. In DNA, the CDR3 is TGTGCCAGCAGTGAGGCTACAGGGTATGGAAACACCATATATTTT. This chain uses TRBV6-1 with TRBJ1-3; D is possibly TRBD1 (6 bases). V lost 3 bases, J lost 3 bases, and 12 bases lay in between. In germline, CDR1 is MNHNS, CDR2 SASEGT. This CDR3 spans 15 amino acids.

The rearrangement links TRBV5-1 to TRBJ2-3, with 15 bases identical to TRBD2. After removal of 3 bases from V and 7 bases from J, the junction contained 3 bases not matched to a gene. Germline CDR1 reads SGHRS; CDR2 reads YFSETQ. The CDR3 sequence is 15 residues long. Here the CDR3 DNA reads TGCGCCAGCAGCTCTGGACTAGCGGGGGGGAATACGCAGTATTTT. Its protein is CASSSGLAGGNTQYF. Based on the CDR3 plus reference TRBV5-1 and TRBJ2-3, the full variable domain is KAGVTQTPRYLIKTRGQQVTLSCSPISGHRSVSWYQQTPGQGLQFLFEYFSETQRNKGNFPGRFSGRQFSNSRSEMNVSTLELGDSALYLCASSSGLAGGNTQYFGPGTRLTVL.

V gene TRBV4-2 combines with J gene TRBJ2-7; 10 nucleotides line up with TRBD1. V lost 8 bases and J lost 3; bases outside the gene matches: 4. CDR1 and CDR2 from the germline V gene are LGHNA and YNFKEQ. This CDR3 comprises 13 residues. CDR3 in amino acids: CASGWTGGYEQYF. The CDR3 DNA follows: TGTGCCAGCGGATGGACAGGGGGCTACGAGCAGTACTTC.

The chain recombines TRBV6-1 with TRBJ2-3, with 14 bases aligning to TRBD2. The V segment lost 3 bases and the J segment 0 bases; nucleotides outside the gene matches: 11. CDR1 MNHNS and CDR2 SASEGT come from the germline V gene. This CDR3 has 20 amino acids. The CDR3 loop reads CASSDRTSGGFTASTDTQYF. CDR3 sequence (DNA): TGTGCCAGCAGTGACAGGACTAGCGGGGGGTTTACCGCTAGCACAGATACGCAGTATTTT.

The V gene is TRBV5-1, the J gene TRBJ2-1; TRBD1 or TRBD2 may be the D gene (6 bases each). Germline CDR1 reads SGHRS; CDR2 reads YFSETQ. CDR3 size: 17 residues. Trimming pared 0 bases from V and 4 bases from J, leaving 17 bases between. The CDR3 loop reads CASSLALGGGSYNEQFF. Here the CDR3 DNA reads TGCGCCAGCAGCTTGGCGCTTGGAGGGGGGTCATACAATGAGCAGTTCTTC.

This clone was detected once. This chain joins TRBV19 and TRBJ2-7, with 10 bases matching TRBD1. V lost 7 bases to trimming and J lost 0 bases; unmatched junction nucleotides: 6. Germline V gene sequence: CDR1 LNHDA, CDR2 SQIVND (reference sequence). There are 15 residues in the CDR3. The CDR3 reads CASKRGQGSSYEQYF. Written as DNA, the CDR3 is TGTGCCAGTAAGCGGGGACAGGGGAGCTCCTACGAGCAGTACTTC.

This chain uses TRBV9 with TRBJ2-3; TRBD2 is a possible D gene (7 bases). Germline V gene data show CDR1 as SGDLS and CDR2 as YYNGEE. The CDR3 sequence is 14 residues long. V was cut by 0 bases and J by 8 bases, with 13 bases left in between. As DNA, the CDR3 is TGTGCCAGCAGCGTAGGGTCAGGGGAGGGTACGCAGTATTTT. Translated: CASSVGSGEGTQYF.

This chain uses TRBV11-2 with TRBJ1-1; TRBD1 matches 12 bases. CDR3 length: 16 amino acids. Germline assignment: CDR1 SGHAT and CDR2 FQNNGV. V gave up 1 base and J gave up 6 bases; unmatched junction bases: 6. The CDR3, as DNA: TGTGCCAGCAGCTTAGGGGACAGGGGGCGTTGGGCTGAAGCTTTCTTT. Protein sequence: CASSLGDRGRWAEAFF.

The chain uses TRBV2 and TRBJ2-6; D is uncertain. With 3 bases removed from V and 4 bases from J, the gap between germline ends came to 10 bases. Looked up from germline, CDR1 is SNHLY and CDR2 is FYNNEI. The CDR3 loop spans 15 amino acids. This CDR3 reads CASSDWNSGANVLTF. CDR3 bases: TGTGCCAGCAGTGATTGGAACTCCGGGGCCAACGTCCTGACTTTC.

CDR3 in amino acids: CASSLASGLSETQYF. The CDR3 coding sequence is TGTGCCAGCAGCTTAGCATCCGGGTTGTCGGAGACCCAGTACTTC. The chain uses TRBV7-9 and TRBJ2-5, with D unresolved. V lost 0 bases and J 5 bases, leaving 13 bases between the germline ends. CDR1 and CDR2 from the germline V gene are SEHNR and FQNEAQ (reference sequence). The CDR3 is 15 residues long.

Only one count was recorded for this clone. The chain employs TRBV5-1 and TRBJ2-1; 7 nucleotides line up with TRBD2. Germline V gives CDR1 SGHRS, CDR2 YFSETQ. Losses at the gene ends were 4 bases for V and 7 bases for J; bases not matched to a gene: 11. The CDR3 spans 15 residues. The CDR3 DNA follows: TGCGCCAGCAGCCCTGGCGGGGGTTCTGGGAATGAGCAGTTCTTC. Its translation: CASSPGGGSGNEQFF.